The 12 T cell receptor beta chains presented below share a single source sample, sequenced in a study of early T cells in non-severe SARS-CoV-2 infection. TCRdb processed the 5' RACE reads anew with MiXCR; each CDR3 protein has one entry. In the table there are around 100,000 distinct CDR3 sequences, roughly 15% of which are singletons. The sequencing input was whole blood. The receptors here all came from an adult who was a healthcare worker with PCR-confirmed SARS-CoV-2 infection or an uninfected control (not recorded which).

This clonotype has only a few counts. The chain's CDR3 is CATREGTYNEQFF. The CDR3 bases are TGTGCCACCAGAGAGGGAACCTACAATGAGCAGTTCTTC. The V call is TRBV15, the J call TRBJ2-1; perhaps TRBD2 as D (5 bases). With 6 bases removed from V and 2 bases from J, the gap between germline ends came to 8 bases. Germline CDR1 LNHNV, CDR2 YYDKDF (reference sequence). CDR3 size: 13 residues.

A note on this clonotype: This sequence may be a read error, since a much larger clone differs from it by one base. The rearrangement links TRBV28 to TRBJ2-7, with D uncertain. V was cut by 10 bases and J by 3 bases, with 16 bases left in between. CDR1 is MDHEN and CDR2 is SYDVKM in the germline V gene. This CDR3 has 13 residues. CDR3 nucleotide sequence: TGTGCCAACCGAGGCCAAGGATACTACGAGCAGTACTTC. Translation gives CANRGQGYYEQYF.

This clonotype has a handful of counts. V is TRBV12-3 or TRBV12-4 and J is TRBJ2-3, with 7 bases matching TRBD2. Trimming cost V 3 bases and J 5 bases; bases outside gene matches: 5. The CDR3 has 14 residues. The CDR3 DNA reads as TGTGCCAGCAGTTTCGGCGGGAGCGGAGATACGCAGTATTTT. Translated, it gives CASSFGGSGDTQYF.

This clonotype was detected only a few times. This CDR3 is CASSLLAGATDTQYF. In DNA form, the CDR3 reads TGTGCCAGCAGCCTCCTAGCGGGAGCCACAGATACGCAGTATTTT. The chain uses TRBV5-6 and TRBJ2-3, with TRBD2 matching 10 bases. V was pared by 4 bases and J by 2 bases, with 4 bases of the junction left unmatched. Germline CDR1 reads SGHDT; CDR2 reads YYEEEE. This CDR3 has 15 residues.

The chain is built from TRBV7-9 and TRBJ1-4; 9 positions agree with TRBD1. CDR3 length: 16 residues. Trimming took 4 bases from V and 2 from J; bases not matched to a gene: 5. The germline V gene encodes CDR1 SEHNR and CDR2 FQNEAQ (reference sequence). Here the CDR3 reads CASSSGQGDTNEKLFF. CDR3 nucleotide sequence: TGTGCCAGCAGCTCGGGACAGGGAGATACTAATGAAAAACTGTTTTTT.

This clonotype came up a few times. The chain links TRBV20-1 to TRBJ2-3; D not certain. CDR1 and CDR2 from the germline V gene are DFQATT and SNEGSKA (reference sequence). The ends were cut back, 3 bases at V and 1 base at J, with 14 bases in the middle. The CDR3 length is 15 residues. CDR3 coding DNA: TGCAGTGCTAGGAGTATAGTAGGAGGCACAGATACGCAGTATTTT. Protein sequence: CSARSIVGGTDTQYF.

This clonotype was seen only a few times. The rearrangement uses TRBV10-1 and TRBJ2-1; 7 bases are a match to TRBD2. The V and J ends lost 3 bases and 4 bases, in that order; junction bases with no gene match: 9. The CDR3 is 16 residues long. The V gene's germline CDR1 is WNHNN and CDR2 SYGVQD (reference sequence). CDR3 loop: CASSDSAGVNYNEQFF. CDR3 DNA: TGCGCCAGCAGTGATTCCGCGGGAGTAAATTACAATGAGCAGTTCTTC.

The CDR3 spells CASRRLDSPLHF. CDR3 bases: TGTGCCAGCAGAAGGCTGGATTCACCCCTCCACTTT. The chain recombines TRBV6-2 or TRBV6-3 with TRBJ1-6; D remains unclear. Germline V gene lookup returns CDR1 MNHEY and CDR2 SVGEGT. The CDR3 spans 12 residues. V was pared by 6 bases and J by 8 bases, with 8 bases between.

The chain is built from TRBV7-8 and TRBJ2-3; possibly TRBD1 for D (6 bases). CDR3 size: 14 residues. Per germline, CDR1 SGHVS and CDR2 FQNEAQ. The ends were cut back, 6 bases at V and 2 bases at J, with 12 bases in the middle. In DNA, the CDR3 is TGTGCCAGCAGTTCACAGGGATCCACAGATACGCAGTATTTT. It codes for CASSSQGSTDTQYF.

CDR3 in amino acids: CASSIDRVAEQYF. CDR3 in DNA: TGTGCCAGTAGTATAGATCGCGTAGCCGAGCAGTACTTC. The chain joins TRBV19 to TRBJ2-7; D is undetermined. The V and J ends lost 0 bases and 6 bases respectively, with 9 bases between them. Germline lookup yields CDR1 LNHDA and CDR2 SQIVND (reference sequence). The CDR3 spans 13 residues.

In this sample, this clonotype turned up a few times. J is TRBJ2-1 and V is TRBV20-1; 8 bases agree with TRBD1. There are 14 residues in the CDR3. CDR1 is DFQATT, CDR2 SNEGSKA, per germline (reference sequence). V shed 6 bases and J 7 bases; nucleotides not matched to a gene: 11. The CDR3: CSADRTGRLNEQFF. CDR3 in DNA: TGCAGTGCCGATAGGACAGGGAGGTTGAATGAGCAGTTCTTC.

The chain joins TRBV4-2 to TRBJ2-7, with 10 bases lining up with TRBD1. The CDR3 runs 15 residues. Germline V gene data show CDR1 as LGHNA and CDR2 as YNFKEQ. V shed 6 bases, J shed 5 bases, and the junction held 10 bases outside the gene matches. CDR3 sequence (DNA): TGTGCCAGCAGGGTAGACAGGGGGCCGGTGAACGAGCAGTACTTC. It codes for CASRVDRGPVNEQYF.